The 31 T cell receptor beta chains listed next were all sequenced from one sample in a study of shared clonotypes between healthy human individuals. The method was immunoSEQ multiplex PCR; TCRdb's version includes in-frame clones alone and lacks a portion of them. This table holds over a million clones, around three quarters found once. The sequenced sample consisted of memory CD4+ T cells from PBMCs. Subset defined: CD45RA-negative fraction. The receptor set was obtained from a man aged 18 to 29 in good health. Some clones in this sample may be carry-over from other donors' samples.

This chain connects TRBV11-2 to TRBJ2-1; 12 bases match TRBD2. CDR3 length equals 14 residues. V was pared by 7 bases and J by 6 bases, with 4 bases of the junction left unmatched. The germline V gene encodes CDR1 SGHAT and CDR2 FQNNGV. This chain's CDR3 is CASTLAGGGNEQFF. As DNA, the CDR3 is TGTGCCAGCACCCTAGCGGGAGGGGGCAATGAGCAGTTCTTC.

The chain uses TRBV7-9 and TRBJ1-2; D is undetermined. Germline CDR1 is SEHNR and CDR2 is FQNEAQ (reference sequence). The CDR3 extends over 11 amino acids. The ends were cut back, 1 base at V and 12 bases at J, with 9 bases in the middle. The CDR3, as DNA: TGTGCCAGCAGCTTAGTAGGCAGCAACACCTTC. Translated: CASSLVGSNTF.

This clone was seen only a few times. The chain recombines TRBV14 with TRBJ1-2; D ambiguous. Germline CDR1 is SGHDN and CDR2 is FVKESK. This CDR3 has 19 residues. Trimming removed 0 bases at V and 4 bases at J, with 24 bases between. CDR3 DNA: TGTGCCAGCAGCCAAGATCCCAGGTCGGCCCTCTTTTGGGCCTATGGCTACACCTTC. The encoded protein is CASSQDPRSALFWAYGYTF.

The chain is built from TRBV10-2 and TRBJ1-1; TRBD1 is a possible D gene (5 bases). This CDR3 comprises 12 residues. The ends were cut back, 8 bases at V and 1 base at J, with 8 bases in the middle. Germline V gives CDR1 WSHSY, CDR2 SAAADI. CDR3 sequence reads: CASCDRNTEAFF. The CDR3 bases are TGCGCCAGCTGCGACAGGAACACTGAAGCTTTCTTT.

The chain employs TRBV7-9 and TRBJ2-7, with 10 nucleotides matching TRBD1. Germline CDR1 SEHNR, CDR2 FQNEAQ (reference sequence). V gave up 5 bases and J gave up 3 bases; unmatched junction bases: 7. The CDR3 consists of 15 residues. The chain's CDR3 is CASSGGTGAFYEQYF. The DNA for the CDR3 is TGTGCCAGCAGCGGGGGGACAGGGGCATTCTACGAGCAGTACTTC. The whole variable domain, filled in from reference TRBV7-9 and TRBJ2-7, reads DTGVSQNPRHKITKRGQNVTFRCDPISEHNRLYWYRQTLGQGPEFLTYFQNEAQLEKSRLLSDRFSAERPKGSFSTLEIQRTEQGDSAMYLCASSGGTGAFYEQYFGPGTRLTVT.

The J gene is TRBJ1-2, the V gene TRBV13, with no clear D. V lost 3 bases, J lost 2 bases, and 10 bases lay in between. The CDR3 totals 14 residues. Germline assignment: CDR1 PRHDT and CDR2 FYEKMQ (reference sequence). Here the CDR3 DNA reads TGTGCCAGCAGCTTGGGAGATGTGAACTATGGCTACACCTTC. Amino acids: CASSLGDVNYGYTF. Based on the CDR3 plus reference TRBV13 and TRBJ1-2, the full variable domain is AAGVIQSPRHLIKEKRETATLKCYPIPRHDTVYWYQQGPGQDPQFLISFYEKMQSDKGSIPDRFSAQQFSDYHSELNMSSLELGDSALYFCASSLGDVNYGYTFGSGTRLTVV.

This sequence joins TRBV7-9 and TRBJ1-1; D is unclear. Trimming left V 7 bases short and J 5 bases short, with 8 bases between. Germline CDR1 and CDR2: SEHNR and FQNEAQ (reference sequence). This CDR3 comprises 11 residues. CDR3 in amino acids: CASTLGTEAFF. The CDR3, as DNA: TGTGCCAGCACCTTGGGGACTGAAGCTTTCTTT.

The J gene is TRBJ2-7, the V gene TRBV5-4; a weak D match, TRBD2 (5 bases). From germline, CDR1 is SGHNT and CDR2 YYREEE (reference sequence). V gave up 2 bases and J gave up 0 bases, with 9 bases separating them. The CDR3 has 14 amino acids. CDR3 sequence: CASSFGRASYEQYF. The CDR3 coding sequence is TGTGCCAGCAGCTTCGGGCGGGCCTCCTACGAGCAGTACTTC.

V is TRBV6-4 and J is TRBJ1-1; TRBD1 matches at 7 bases. The length of the CDR3 is 14 residues. Trimming cost V 5 bases and J 6 bases; bases outside gene matches: 9. Germline CDR1 and CDR2: MRHNA and SNTAGT. The chain's CDR3 is CASSRDRAAAEAFF. The CDR3 DNA is TGTGCCAGCAGTAGAGACAGGGCCGCCGCTGAAGCTTTCTTT.

CDR3 residues: CASSQWTSGKEPEQFF. CDR3 bases: TGCGCCAGCAGCCAGTGGACTAGCGGGAAAGAACCTGAGCAGTTCTTC. The chain has TRBV4-3 and TRBJ2-1; 12 bases are a match to TRBD2. V lost 3 bases and J lost 9; bases outside the gene matches: 9. This CDR3 comprises 16 residues. Germline CDR1 LGHNA, CDR2 YSLEER.

Turning to this clone: This specimen includes other DNA sequences encoding the same CDR3. This rearrangement joins TRBV28 to TRBJ1-1, with D unclear. The germline CDR1 and CDR2 sequences are MDHEN and SYDVKM. The CDR3 is 13 residues long. Trimming stripped 6 bases from V and 0 bases from J, with 8 bases between. The CDR3 region is CASSPVLNTEAFF. The DNA for the CDR3 is TGTGCCAGCAGCCCCGTGTTGAACACTGAAGCTTTCTTT.

The chain employs TRBV19 and TRBJ1-5; 9 bases fit TRBD1. The CDR3 is 16 amino acids. Per the germline V gene, CDR1 is LNHDA and CDR2 is SQIVND (reference sequence). V trimming: 4 bases; J trimming: 6 bases; junction bases outside the gene matches: 10. The CDR3 DNA reads TGTGCCAGTAGTACCGGGACAGGGAATAGGGGTCAGCCCCAGCATTTT. Translating gives CASSTGTGNRGQPQHF. The whole variable domain, filled in from reference TRBV19 and TRBJ1-5, reads DGGITQSPKYLFRKEGQNVTLSCEQNLNHDAMYWYRQDPGQGLRLIYYSQIVNDFQKGDIAEGYSVSREKKESFPLTVTSAQKNPTAFYLCASSTGTGNRGQPQHFGDGTRLSIL.

This clone was counted many times. The chain combines TRBV28 with TRBJ2-1, with D tentatively TRBD1 (5 bases). The CDR3 runs to 16 residues. Trimming took 5 bases from V and 4 from J, leaving 18 bases between them. CDR1 and CDR2 (germline): MDHEN, SYDVKM. This CDR3 reads CASSVSWGGDYNEQFF. In DNA, the CDR3 is TGTGCCAGCAGTGTGTCATGGGGCGGAGATTACAATGAGCAGTTCTTC.

For this clone: Different DNA sequences within this sample yield the same CDR3. The chain links TRBV9 to TRBJ2-7; 10 bases match TRBD2. The CDR3 spans 15 residues. Unmatched junction bases numbered 4, after V lost 0 bases and J lost 4 bases. CDR1 is SGDLS, CDR2 YYNGEE, per germline. The CDR3 spells CASSVGLAGVYEQYF. The CDR3 coding sequence is TGTGCCAGCAGCGTAGGGCTAGCGGGAGTTTACGAGCAGTACTTC.

This chain uses TRBV5-4 with TRBJ1-2; D remains unclear. The CDR3 extends over 13 amino acids. Germline-derived CDR1 and CDR2 are SGHNT and YYREEE (reference sequence). The germline V and J ends were trimmed by 4 bases and 7 bases, with 14 bases remaining between them. The CDR3 DNA follows: TGTGCCAGCAGCCCCGAGAGTGGTATTGGCTACACCTTC. Encoded protein: CASSPESGIGYTF.

The chain joins TRBV20-1 to TRBJ2-5, with a possible D match to TRBD1 (5 bases). V lost 3 bases to trimming and J lost 4 bases, with 6 bases between them. The CDR3 runs 11 residues. Germline V gives CDR1 DFQATT, CDR2 SNEGSKA (reference sequence). The CDR3 DNA reads as TGCAGTGCTAGCAGGGCAGAGACCCAGTACTTC. The encoded protein is CSASRAETQYF.

The chain has TRBV5-4 and TRBJ2-5; 7 bases match TRBD1. J was trimmed by 5 bases and V by 4 bases; bases with no gene match: 8. In germline, CDR1 is SGHNT, CDR2 YYREEE (reference sequence). CDR3 length: 14 amino acids. The DNA for the CDR3 is TGTGCCAGCAGCGAGAAGGGGGCATGGGAGACCCAGTACTTC. This encodes CASSEKGAWETQYF.

The chain combines TRBV28 with TRBJ2-7; TRBD2 aligns across 8 bases. The CDR3 totals 16 residues. The V segment lost 6 bases and the J segment 1 base; nucleotides outside the gene matches: 11. Germline loops: CDR1 MDHEN, CDR2 SYDVKM. The CDR3 nucleotides are TGTGCCAGCAGCTATAATAGCGGGATGTTATCCTACGAGCAGTACTTC. Residues: CASSYNSGMLSYEQYF.

This chain links TRBV6-1 with TRBJ2-7, with 10 positions matching TRBD1. This CDR3 has 14 residues. J lost 5 bases, V lost 6 bases, and 7 bases had no gene match. Per the germline V gene, CDR1 is MNHNS and CDR2 is SASEGT. Here the CDR3 reads CASRETGGWDEQYF. The CDR3, as DNA: TGTGCCAGCAGGGAGACAGGGGGCTGGGACGAGCAGTACTTC.

J is TRBJ1-2 and V is TRBV2; no clear D. Per the germline V gene, CDR1 is SNHLY and CDR2 is FYNNEI. This CDR3 is built from 11 residues. Trimming removed 2 bases from V and 8 bases from J, with 6 bases in between. CDR3 DNA: TGTGCCAGCAGTGAAACGAGAGGCTACACCTTC. It translates to CASSETRGYTF.

The J gene is TRBJ1-2, the V gene TRBV9; no definite D call. V dropped 4 bases and J dropped 4 bases, with 8 bases sitting between them. CDR1 is SGDLS and CDR2 is YYNGEE in the germline V gene. The CDR3 covers 12 residues. CDR3 DNA sequence: TGTGCCAGCAGCCAAACATCCTATGGCTACACCTTC. Amino acid sequence: CASSQTSYGYTF.

This chain joins TRBV14 and TRBJ2-1, with D perhaps given as TRBD1 or TRBD2 (7 bases each). The germline gives CDR1 SGHDN, CDR2 FVKESK. This CDR3 contains 17 residues. Trimming cost V 1 base and J 4 bases, with 17 bases left between them. The CDR3: CASSQVARGGSYNEQFF. The CDR3 bases are TGTGCCAGCAGCCAAGTAGCCAGGGGGGGCTCTTACAATGAGCAGTTCTTC.

Regarding this clone: The junction shows a germline mismatch at one end, possibly a read error. This rearrangement joins TRBV15 to TRBJ2-5; no clear D. The germline gives CDR1 LNHNV, CDR2 YYDKDF (reference sequence). The length of the CDR3 is 13 residues. The CDR3 sequence is CATSRDIQETQYF. The DNA for the CDR3 is TGTGCCACCAGTAGAGACATCCAAGAGACCCAGTACTTC.

This sequence joins TRBV2 and TRBJ1-4; D unresolved. V was trimmed by 1 base and J by 0 bases, leaving 3 bases between them. The CDR3 has 14 residues. Germline V gene data show CDR1 as SNHLY and CDR2 as FYNNEI. The CDR3: CASSEVTTNEKLFF. The CDR3 nucleotides read TGTGCCAGCAGTGAAGTGACAACTAATGAAAAACTGTTTTTT.

The genes are TRBV19 and TRBJ2-3; D possibly corresponds to TRBD2 (6 bases). Trimming left V 4 bases short and J 2 bases short, with 16 bases between. The CDR3 loop spans 16 amino acids. CDR1 is LNHDA and CDR2 is SQIVND in the germline V gene (reference sequence). CDR3 residues: CASSTAGLRITDTQYF. CDR3 nucleotides: TGTGCCAGTAGTACCGCGGGGTTGCGGATCACAGATACGCAGTATTTT.

This chain uses TRBV5-4 with TRBJ1-2, with D maybe TRBD1 (5 bases). The CDR3 is 14 amino acids. V was trimmed by 2 bases and J by 6 bases, leaving 14 bases between them. Germline CDR1 and CDR2: SGHNT and YYREEE (reference sequence). CDR3 sequence (DNA): TGTGCCAGCAGCTTTTATACAGGTGACCATGGCTACACCTTC. It specifies CASSFYTGDHGYTF.

The V and J genes are TRBV27 and TRBJ1-1; D perhaps matches TRBD1 (5 bases). Germline CDR1 is MNHEY and CDR2 is SMNVEV (reference sequence). V lost 3 bases and J 1 base, leaving 24 bases between the germline ends. The CDR3 totals 19 residues. The CDR3 sequence: CASSFNPTMGGRQNTEAFF. In nucleotides, the CDR3 is TGTGCCAGCAGTTTCAATCCTACTATGGGGGGAAGGCAGAACACTGAAGCTTTCTTT.

Turning to this clone: Given a far larger clone just one base away, this is likely a sequencing read error. The chain combines TRBV13 with TRBJ1-1, with D hard to call. The CDR3 is 14 amino acids. Germline V CDR1 and CDR2: PRHDT, FYEKMQ (reference sequence). The CDR3 sequence is CANSLGPMNTEAFF. The CDR3 nucleotides read TGTGCCAACAGCCTCGGGCCTATGAACACTGAAGCTTTCTTT.

This clone was counted between two and nine times. This sequence joins TRBV2 and TRBJ1-2; D not certain. Between the trimmed V and J ends, which lost 6 bases and 0 bases, there was a span of 11 bases. The CDR3 sequence is 14 residues long. Germline CDR1 and CDR2: SNHLY and FYNNEI. CDR3 in amino acids: CASREDSTNYGYTF. CDR3 bases: TGTGCCAGCAGGGAGGACTCCACTAACTATGGCTACACCTTC.

This clone was recorded only once. The gene calls are TRBV7-9 and TRBJ1-3; D possibly corresponds to TRBD1 (6 bases). The length of the CDR3 is 13 residues. With 6 bases removed from V and 8 bases from J, the gap between germline ends came to 14 bases. Germline CDR1 SEHNR, CDR2 FQNEAQ (reference sequence). The CDR3 sequence is CASRQGARDTIYF. CDR3 DNA: TGTGCCAGCAGACAGGGCGCGCGAGACACCATATATTTT.

The genes are TRBV14 and TRBJ1-4; D is ambiguous. This CDR3 spans 15 amino acids. The germline CDR1 and CDR2 sequences are SGHDN and FVKESK. The V end was cut by 4 bases, the J end by 4 bases, with 13 bases between. CDR3 residues: CASSLEIKVNEKLFF. The CDR3 DNA follows: TGTGCCAGCAGCCTTGAAATTAAGGTTAATGAAAAACTGTTTTTT. The whole variable domain, remainder taken from reference TRBV14 and TRBJ1-4, is EAGVTQFPSHSVIEKGQTVTLRCDPISGHDNLYWYRRVMGKEIKFLLHFVKESKQDESGMPNNRFLAERTGGTYSTLKVQPAELEDSGVYFCASSLEIKVNEKLFFGSGTQLSVL.